The clone carrying this T cell receptor (beta chain) was observed a few times. Antigen unknown. This specimen comes from a study of T cells after yellow fever vaccination. General study results and limits: Reappearance after the booster was observed for most primary-vaccination clones (around 95% CD4, about 86% CD8). A limited proportion of clonotypes was detected within both the CD4 and CD8 compartments.

UMIs were added to TCR cDNA along with a universal primer site when it was made by 5'RACE template switching. TCRdb re-called the 5' RACE reads through MiXCR, storing one row per CDR3 protein. The table shows just under 600,000 distinct CDR3 sequences, with around an eighth occurring only once. V gave up 4 bases and J gave up 13 bases; unmatched junction bases: 8. The CDR3 loop spans 13 amino acids. The TCR was taken from a man aged 25 to 45 who received the YFV17D yellow fever vaccine. The material was PBMCs, obtained on the day of the yellow fever booster vaccination. This chain connects TRBV12-3 or TRBV12-4 to TRBJ2-1; 9 nucleotides agree with TRBD2. The CDR3 coding sequence is TGTGCCAGCAGTTACCGCCGACTAGCGGCCCAGTTCTTC. It codes for CASSYRRLAAQFF.